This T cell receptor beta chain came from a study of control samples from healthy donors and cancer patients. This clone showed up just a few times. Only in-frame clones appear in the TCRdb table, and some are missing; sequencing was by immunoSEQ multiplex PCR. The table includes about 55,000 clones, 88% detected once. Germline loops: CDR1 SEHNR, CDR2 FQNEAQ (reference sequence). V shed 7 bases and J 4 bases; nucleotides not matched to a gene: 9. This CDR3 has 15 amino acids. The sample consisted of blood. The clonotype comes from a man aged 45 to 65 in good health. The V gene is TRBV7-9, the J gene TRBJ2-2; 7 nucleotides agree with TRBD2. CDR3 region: CASTGRALSTGELFF. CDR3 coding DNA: TGTGCCAGCACTGGGAGGGCCCTCAGCACCGGGGAGCTGTTTTTT.